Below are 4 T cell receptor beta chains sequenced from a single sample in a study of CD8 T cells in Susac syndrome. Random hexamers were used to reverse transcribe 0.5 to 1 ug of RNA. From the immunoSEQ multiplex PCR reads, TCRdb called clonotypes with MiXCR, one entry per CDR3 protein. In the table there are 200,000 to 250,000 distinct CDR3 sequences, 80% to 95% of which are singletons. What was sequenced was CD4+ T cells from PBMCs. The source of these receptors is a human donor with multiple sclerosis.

The CDR3, as DNA: TGTGCCAGCAGTATGGACCTGTTATACGAGCAGTACTTC. It translates to CASSMDLLYEQYF. The J gene is TRBJ2-7, the V gene TRBV28; D is unresolved. Looked up from germline, CDR1 is MDHEN and CDR2 is SYDVKM. The CDR3 spans 13 residues. V was shortened by 5 bases and J by 4 bases, with 12 bases between the two germline ends.

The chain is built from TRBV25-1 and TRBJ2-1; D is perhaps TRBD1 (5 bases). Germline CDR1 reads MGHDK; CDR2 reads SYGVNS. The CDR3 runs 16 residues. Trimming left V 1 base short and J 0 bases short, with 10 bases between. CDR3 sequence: CASSEWQGSSYNEQFF. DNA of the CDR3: TGTGCCAGCAGTGAATGGCAGGGAAGCTCCTACAATGAGCAGTTCTTC.

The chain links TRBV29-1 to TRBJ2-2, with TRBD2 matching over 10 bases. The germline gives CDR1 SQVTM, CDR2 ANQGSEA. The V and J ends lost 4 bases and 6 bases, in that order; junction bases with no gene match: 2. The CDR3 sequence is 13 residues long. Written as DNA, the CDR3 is TGCAGCGTTGTCAGCGGGGGGGCCGGGGAGCTGTTTTTT. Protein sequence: CSVVSGGAGELFF.

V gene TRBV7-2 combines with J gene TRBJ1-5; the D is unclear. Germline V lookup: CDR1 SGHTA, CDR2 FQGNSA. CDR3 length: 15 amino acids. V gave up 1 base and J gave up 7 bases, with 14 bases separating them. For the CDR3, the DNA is TGTGCCAGCAGCTTAGTCTTCGGGGAACGGCAGCCCCAGCATTTT. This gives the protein CASSLVFGERQPQHF.